Following are 32 T cell receptor beta chains from one sample sequenced in a study of Ad26.COV2.S vaccination and SARS-CoV-2 variants (dated by TCRdb to the early 2020s). What this sample's treatment or condition label stands for: some 19 received Ad26.COV2.S at low or high dose, single or two shots; roughly five received placebo; per-sample allocation not given. For vaccine and placebo recipients, repertoires were sequenced using samples collected on day 63 after the first injection. Library preparation was by the immunoSEQ multiplex PCR assay. Not all clones reach the TCRdb copy of this immuneACCESS table, which keeps in-frame sequences only. Checked studies attribute under half of the gap to unresolved V genes and leave the rest unexplained. In this sample the table shows about 430,000 clones, 80% to 95% of which occur a single time. The ten largest clones add up to 10% to 15% of the sample. The material was peripheral blood, obtained in a trial of Ad26.COV2.S vaccine versus placebo. Receptor source: a person aged 18-60 years who received the Ad26.COV2.S COVID-19 vaccine or a placebo.

This chain uses TRBV6-2 or TRBV6-3 with TRBJ1-4; D is uncertain. Germline V gene lookup returns CDR1 MNHEY and CDR2 SVGEGT. The V gene lost 0 bases and the J gene lost 4 bases, with 12 bases spanning the gap. CDR3 length: 16 amino acids. The CDR3 nucleotides read TGTGCCAGCAGTTACTCGGCGACCTGGGGTAATGAAAAACTGTTTTTT. Its protein is CASSYSATWGNEKLFF.

This chain links TRBV6-1 with TRBJ2-7, with TRBD2 as a possible D gene (7 bases). The CDR3 spans 15 residues. Germline values: CDR1 MNHNS, CDR2 SASEGT. Trimming cost V 0 bases and J 3 bases, with 12 bases left between them. CDR3 sequence (DNA): TGTGCCAGCAGTGAAGCCGCGGGGGCTTTCTACGAGCAGTACTTC. It codes for CASSEAAGAFYEQYF.

This clone was counted between two and nine times. The chain recombines TRBV27 with TRBJ1-5; TRBD1 agrees at 7 bases. Trimming removed 2 bases from V and 0 bases from J; junction bases left unmatched: 7. CDR1 and CDR2 (germline): MNHEY, SMNVEV (reference sequence). The CDR3 has 17 amino acids. CDR3 residues: CASSLRGQPYSNQPQHF. The CDR3 DNA follows: TGTGCCAGCAGTTTAAGGGGACAGCCTTATAGCAATCAGCCCCAGCATTTT.

The chain uses TRBV28 and TRBJ1-5, with D maybe TRBD1 (5 bases). CDR1 is MDHEN, CDR2 SYDVKM, per germline. The ends were cut back, 3 bases at V and 3 bases at J, with 15 bases in the middle. The CDR3 spans 16 residues. The CDR3 region has the DNA TGTGCCAGCAGTTTGTCTTGGGGCGGACTCAATCAGCCCCAGCATTTT. Its protein is CASSLSWGGLNQPQHF.

This chain uses TRBV6-5 with TRBJ1-4; D is possibly TRBD1 (5 bases). The CDR3 sequence is 14 residues long. CDR1 is MNHEY, CDR2 SVGAGI, per germline. V shed 6 bases and J shed 3 bases, with 11 bases lying between them. The CDR3 loop reads CASSKGTSNEKLFF. DNA of the CDR3: TGTGCCAGCAGCAAAGGGACCTCTAATGAAAAACTGTTTTTT.

The chain is built from TRBV7-2 and TRBJ2-1; D is unclear. In germline, CDR1 is SGHTA, CDR2 FQGNSA. The CDR3 length is 15 residues. Between the trimmed V and J ends, which lost 2 bases and 6 bases, there was a span of 14 bases. DNA of the CDR3: TGTGCCAGCAGCTTAACGACCTCCCTGGGCAATGAGCAGTTCTTC. Amino acid sequence: CASSLTTSLGNEQFF.

The rearrangement joins TRBV6-2 or TRBV6-3 to TRBJ1-5, with D possibly TRBD1 on 5 matching bases. From germline, CDR1 is MNHEY and CDR2 SVGEGT. This CDR3 comprises 18 residues. Trimming pared 2 bases from V and 7 bases from J, leaving 24 bases between. Written as DNA, the CDR3 is TGTGCCAGCAGTTACACGCCCGTGGACATCCGGCTGGGGCAGCCCCAGCATTTT. Protein sequence: CASSYTPVDIRLGQPQHF.

V is TRBV28 and J is TRBJ2-1; 11 bases align to TRBD1. This CDR3 spans 14 amino acids. After removal of 5 bases from V and 8 bases from J, the junction contained 5 bases not matched to a gene. Germline V gene lookup returns CDR1 MDHEN and CDR2 SYDVKM. CDR3 in amino acids: CASSLRTGGYEQFF. The DNA for the CDR3 is TGTGCCAGCAGTCTACGGACAGGGGGCTATGAGCAGTTCTTC. Filled out from reference TRBV28 and TRBJ2-1, the complete variable domain reads DVKVTQSSRYLVKRTGEKVFLECVQDMDHENMFWYRQDPGLGLRLIYFSYDVKMKEKGDIPEGYSVSREKKERFSLILESASTNQTSMYLCASSLRTGGYEQFFGPGTRLTVL.

The genes are TRBV19 and TRBJ2-5; a possible D gene is TRBD1 (7 bases). This CDR3 contains 17 residues. Germline V gene sequence: CDR1 LNHDA, CDR2 SQIVND (reference sequence). V shed 3 bases and J shed 3 bases, with 20 bases lying between them. CDR3 in amino acids: CASSIVGAGQLKETQYF. The DNA for the CDR3 is TGTGCCAGTAGTATTGTTGGGGCGGGACAGTTGAAAGAGACCCAGTACTTC.

This sequence joins TRBV13 and TRBJ2-7; no clear D gene. From germline, CDR1 is PRHDT and CDR2 FYEKMQ (reference sequence). The germline V and J ends were trimmed by 5 bases and 0 bases, with 5 bases remaining between them. The CDR3 runs 12 residues. The CDR3, as DNA: TGTGCCAGCAGCCCTTCCTCCTACGAGCAGTACTTC. As protein: CASSPSSYEQYF. The full variable domain, with the rest looked up from reference TRBV13 and TRBJ2-7, is AAGVIQSPRHLIKEKRETATLKCYPIPRHDTVYWYQQGPGQDPQFLISFYEKMQSDKGSIPDRFSAQQFSDYHSELNMSSLELGDSALYFCASSPSSYEQYFGPGTRLTVT.

J is TRBJ2-2 and V is TRBV5-4, with D unclear. V lost 0 bases, J lost 3 bases, and 6 bases lay in between. The germline CDR1 and CDR2 sequences are SGHNT and YYREEE (reference sequence). The CDR3 is 14 residues long. This CDR3 is CASSLDGYTGELFF. The CDR3 bases are TGTGCCAGCAGCTTGGACGGCTACACCGGGGAGCTGTTTTTT.

This chain connects TRBV27 to TRBJ2-7, with a tentative D call TRBD2 (6 bases). The CDR3 length is 15 residues. Germline V lookup: CDR1 MNHEY, CDR2 SMNVEV (reference sequence). The ends were cut back, 6 bases at V and 0 bases at J, with 15 bases in the middle. The CDR3 spells CASSPSGLISYEQYF. CDR3 DNA sequence: TGTGCCAGCAGCCCAAGCGGGTTGATCTCCTACGAGCAGTACTTC.

The gene calls are TRBV30 and TRBJ2-3; D not certain. The germline V and J ends were trimmed by 1 base and 2 bases, with 4 bases remaining between them. The CDR3 is 12 residues long. The germline V gene has CDR1 GTSNPN and CDR2 SVGIG (reference sequence). This chain's CDR3 is CAWSAATDTQYF. CDR3 sequence (DNA): TGTGCCTGGAGTGCCGCCACAGATACGCAGTATTTT. The variable domain in full, completed from reference TRBV30 and TRBJ2-3, reads SQTIHQWPATLVQPVGSPLSLECTVEGTSNPNLYWYRQAAGRGLQLLFYSVGIGQISSEVPQNLSASRPQDRQFILSSKKLLLSDSGFYLCAWSAATDTQYFGPGTRLTVL.

The chain carries TRBV6-6 and TRBJ2-7; possibly TRBD2 for D (6 bases). V lost 1 base and J lost 0, with 13 bases in between. The CDR3 sequence is 16 residues long. Germline V gene lookup returns CDR1 MNHNY and CDR2 SVGAGI (reference sequence). CDR3 loop: CASSYWGGKHSYEQYF. Here the CDR3 DNA reads TGTGCCAGCAGTTACTGGGGCGGGAAGCACTCCTACGAGCAGTACTTC.

The chain couples TRBV4-3 to TRBJ2-1; a possible D gene is TRBD1 (8 bases). Looked up from germline, CDR1 is LGHNA and CDR2 is YSLEER. V shed 1 base and J shed 5 bases, with 21 bases lying between them. This CDR3 has 18 residues. The CDR3 DNA follows: TGCGCCAGCAGCCAAGGGCTAGGCCGACAGGGGAGGGACAATGAGCAGTTCTTC. Translating it yields CASSQGLGRQGRDNEQFF.

This clone has only a few counts. The gene calls are TRBV6-5 and TRBJ1-3; D is undetermined. V dropped 4 bases and J dropped 2 bases, with 9 bases sitting between them. Germline V gene data show CDR1 as MNHEY and CDR2 as SVGAGI. The CDR3 runs 14 residues. The CDR3 nucleotides read TGTGCCAGCAGTTCACATGGGGCTGGAAACACCATATATTTT. It translates to CASSSHGAGNTIYF.

On this clone itself: Germline is not matched at one junction end, which may reflect a read error. This chain joins TRBV13 and TRBJ2-2, with TRBD1 matching over 12 bases. Germline V gives CDR1 PRHDT, CDR2 FYEKMQ (reference sequence). The CDR3 is made up of 16 amino acids. CDR3 sequence: CASSVGTGGVSGELFF. The DNA for the CDR3 is TGTGCCAGCAGCGTAGGGACAGGGGGCGTCTCCGGGGAGCTGTTTTTT. Supplemented by reference TRBV13 and TRBJ2-2, the full variable domain reads AAGVIQSPRHLIKEKRETATLKCYPIPRHDTVYWYQQGPGQDPQFLISFYEKMQSDKGSIPDRFSAQQFSDYHSELNMSSLELGDSALYFCASSVGTGGVSGELFFGEGSRLTVL.

V gene TRBV5-4 combines with J gene TRBJ2-7; no clear D. Germline lookup yields CDR1 SGHNT and CDR2 YYREEE (reference sequence). Trimming left V 0 bases short and J 2 bases short, with 9 bases between. The CDR3 totals 14 residues. In DNA, the CDR3 is TGTGCCAGCAGCTTGGATGTGGGGACCTACGAGCAGTACTTC. Translation: CASSLDVGTYEQYF.

The rearrangement joins TRBV5-6 to TRBJ2-5, with D possibly matching TRBD1 (6 bases). Trimming took off 0 bases at V and 5 bases at J, with 8 bases between the two ends. Germline-derived CDR1 and CDR2 are SGHDT and YYEEEE. There are 13 residues in the CDR3. CDR3 in DNA: TGTGCCAGCAGCTTGGCAGGGGCTGAGACCCAGTACTTC. It yields the protein CASSLAGAETQYF.

The rearrangement links TRBV28 to TRBJ2-5; a weak D match, TRBD2 (5 bases). CDR3 size: 12 residues. Trimming removed 11 bases from V and 4 bases from J, with 14 bases in between. The germline V gene encodes CDR1 MDHEN and CDR2 SYDVKM. The CDR3 loop is CAVGRGTETQYF. The CDR3 DNA follows: TGTGCCGTCGGCCGGGGAACAGAGACCCAGTACTTC.

V and J are TRBV30 and TRBJ2-5; a weak D match, TRBD2 (6 bases). V lost 0 bases, J lost 4 bases, and 12 bases lay in between. CDR3 length equals 14 residues. Germline lookup yields CDR1 GTSNPN and CDR2 SVGIG (reference sequence). CDR3 protein: CAWSVGTVRETQYF. The CDR3 DNA is TGTGCCTGGAGTGTGGGGACTGTCCGAGAGACCCAGTACTTC.

This chain uses TRBV19 with TRBJ2-1; no clear D. Trimming removed 5 bases at V and 7 bases at J, with 6 bases between. CDR3 size: 11 residues. Germline V gives CDR1 LNHDA, CDR2 SQIVND (reference sequence). CDR3 region: CASSWLNEQFF. As DNA, the CDR3 is TGTGCCAGTAGTTGGTTAAATGAGCAGTTCTTC.

The chain uses TRBV30 and TRBJ2-1; D is unresolved. The CDR3 runs to 12 residues. Germline V gene data show CDR1 as GTSNPN and CDR2 as SVGIG (reference sequence). Trimming left V 2 bases short and J 2 bases short, with 4 bases between. The CDR3 region has the DNA TGTGCCTGGAGTCCCCCCTACAATGAGCAGTTCTTC. This codes for CAWSPPYNEQFF.

This chain connects TRBV10-3 to TRBJ2-1, with D possibly being TRBD2 (5 bases). This CDR3 spans 12 amino acids. Germline CDR1 reads ENHRY; CDR2 reads SYGVKD. The V and J ends lost 4 bases and 8 bases respectively, with 9 bases between them. The CDR3 loop is CAISVGVDEQFF. CDR3 DNA: TGTGCCATCAGTGTCGGGGTCGATGAGCAGTTCTTC.

The rearrangement uses TRBV18 and TRBJ2-1; 14 bases are shared with TRBD2. The CDR3 consists of 18 residues. The J segment lost 9 bases and the V segment lost 0 bases, leaving 10 bases of the junction unmatched. Looked up from germline, CDR1 is KGHSH and CDR2 is LQKENI. The CDR3 sequence is CASSPPTGTSGSRGEQFF. In DNA, the CDR3 is TGTGCCAGCTCACCACCTACAGGGACTAGCGGGAGCCGGGGTGAGCAGTTCTTC.

This clone came up once. J is TRBJ2-3 and V is TRBV25-1, with a tentative D call TRBD2 (6 bases). Germline CDR1 reads MGHDK; CDR2 reads SYGVNS. Trimming pared 2 bases from V and 3 bases from J, leaving 6 bases between. This CDR3 region has 13 residues. CDR3 sequence: CASSEGRTDTQYF. The CDR3 DNA reads TGTGCCAGCAGTGAAGGGAGGACAGATACGCAGTATTTT. The variable domain in full, with the rest retrieved from reference TRBV25-1 and TRBJ2-3, is EADIYQTPRYLVIGTGKKITLECSQTMGHDKMYWYQQDPGMELHLIHYSYGVNSTEKGDLSSESTVSRIRTEHFPLTLESARPSHTSQYLCASSEGRTDTQYFGPGTRLTVL.

The chain carries TRBV6-2 or TRBV6-3 and TRBJ2-3, with no clear D. CDR3 length: 14 residues. CDR1 MNHEY and CDR2 SVGEGT come from the germline V gene. The V end was cut by 3 bases, the J end by 0 bases, with 7 bases between. CDR3 DNA: TGTGCCAGCAGTTATGTGGCTAGCACAGATACGCAGTATTTT. Translating gives CASSYVASTDTQYF.

This clone is a singleton in its sample. This chain links TRBV5-1 with TRBJ2-1, with 12 bases identical to TRBD2. CDR1 is SGHRS and CDR2 is YFSETQ in the germline V gene. CDR3 length equals 15 residues. V lost 4 bases to trimming and J lost 4 bases; unmatched junction nucleotides: 3. This CDR3 is CASSDGTSGYNEQFF. The CDR3 DNA reads as TGCGCCAGCAGCGATGGGACTAGCGGGTACAATGAGCAGTTCTTC.

The chain couples TRBV15 to TRBJ2-5; 7 bases fit TRBD1. Germline V gene data show CDR1 as LNHNV and CDR2 as YYDKDF (reference sequence). The CDR3 covers 16 residues. Unmatched junction bases numbered 5, after V lost 0 bases and J lost 1 base. The CDR3 region is CATSRDVPGGQETQYF. The CDR3, as DNA: TGTGCCACCAGCAGAGATGTCCCAGGGGGCCAAGAGACCCAGTACTTC.

This chain uses TRBV6-5 with TRBJ2-2, with 7 bases matching TRBD2. The ends lost 6 bases at V and 6 bases at J; junction bases unmatched: 7. Germline loops: CDR1 MNHEY, CDR2 SVGAGI. CDR3 size: 14 residues. The CDR3 DNA reads as TGTGCCAGCAGCAGGACTAGAGTGGCCGGGGAGCTGTTTTTT. Its translation is CASSRTRVAGELFF.

This clone was counted only a few times. This chain uses TRBV6-5 with TRBJ1-1; D perhaps matches TRBD1 (6 bases). V was shortened by 2 bases and J by 7 bases, with 11 bases between the two germline ends. Germline loops: CDR1 MNHEY, CDR2 SVGAGI. The CDR3 is 13 residues long. The CDR3 bases are TGTGCCAGCAGTTACCTGAAAGGGGGTGAAGCTTTCTTT. Amino acid sequence: CASSYLKGGEAFF.

The chain uses TRBV12-5 and TRBJ2-3; the D gene is possibly TRBD2 (6 bases). Germline CDR1 reads LGHNT; CDR2 reads FRNRAP. The V and J ends lost 2 bases and 4 bases respectively, with 7 bases between them. The CDR3 consists of 13 residues. The chain's CDR3 is CASGLSGADTQYF. CDR3 sequence (DNA): TGTGCTAGTGGTTTGTCGGGGGCAGATACGCAGTATTTT. Supplemented by reference TRBV12-5 and TRBJ2-3, the full variable domain reads DARVTQTPRHKVTEMGQEVTMRCQPILGHNTVFWYRQTMMQGLELLAYFRNRAPLDDSGMPKDRFSAEMPDATLATLKIQPSEPRDSAVYFCASGLSGADTQYFGPGTRLTVL.